A selection of T cell receptor beta chains follows, all from one sample in a study of CD8 T cells in Susac syndrome. From the immunoSEQ multiplex PCR reads, TCRdb called clonotypes with MiXCR, one entry per CDR3 protein. The sample lists about 150,000 distinct CDR3 sequences; approximately 93% were seen once. The material sequenced was CD8+ T cells from PBMCs. All receptors derive from a human donor with multiple sclerosis. Each CDR3 is given with its conserved first and last residue.

>TRBV7-9|TRBJ1-6
CASSLGGQGLLTPLHF
>TRBV14|TRBJ1-2
CASSQGGVGYTF
>TRBV5-1|TRBJ2-2
CASSLRGSNTGELFF
>TRBV2|TRBJ2-1
CASPLAAPGNEQFF
>TRBV5-4|TRBJ1-2
CASSSGQKYGYTF
>TRBV3-1|TRBJ2-3
CASSLRSGEFGTDTQYF
>TRBV9|TRBJ1-5
CASSVDGGLSQPQHF
>TRBV2|TRBJ1-6
CASTKQASLHF
>TRBV28|TRBJ1-2
CASSYLEGLGYGYTF
>TRBV3-1|TRBJ2-3
CASSPNIVGGGDTQYF
>TRBV28|TRBJ1-5
CASSLVNQPQHF
>TRBV5-1|TRBJ2-1
CASSLTIGRTWYNEQFF
>TRBV3-1|TRBJ2-3
CASSLQAAPSSTDTQYF
>TRBV7-9|TRBJ2-5
CASSPAGTADQETQYF
>TRBV27|TRBJ1-6
CASSPDRGSNSPLHF
>TRBV6-2/TRBV6-3|TRBJ2-5
CASSSRGQGAKETQYF
>TRBV25-1|TRBJ2-7
CASTGSDSYEQYF